Listed below are T cell receptor beta chains from one sample, sequenced in a study of blood T cell repertoires in COVID-19. Generated by immunoSEQ multiplex PCR, the TCRdb table keeps only in-frame clones and is missing some. The sample has fewer than 450,000 clones, 80% to 95% seen once. Material: PBMCs or T cells enriched from blood (not recorded which). These receptors were collected from a man in his late teens or twenties who had recovered from COVID-19. Each CDR3 is given with its conserved first and last residue. The D gene is left open where the match is weak. Clone sizes are given selectively: once, few, many, or a class where the clone is expanded.

cdr3_nt: TGTGCCAGCAGCTTGGTCGGGACAGGGGGCTCAAATACGCAGTATTTT; cdr3_aa: CASSLVGTGGSNTQYF; clone_size: .; j_call: TRBJ2-3; v_call: TRBV5-5; d_call: TRBD1
cdr3_nt: TGTGCCAGTGAAAGAGGGGGCGAGTATACTTCACCCCTCCACTTT; cdr3_aa: CASERGGEYTSPLHF; clone_size: .; j_call: TRBJ1-6; v_call: TRBV19; d_call: TRBD1
cdr3_nt: TGTGCCAGCAGTGAGGTGGGTCGAAGACTCGAAAAACTGTTTTTT; cdr3_aa: CASSEVGRRLEKLFF; clone_size: .; j_call: TRBJ1-4; v_call: TRBV6-1; d_call: .
cdr3_nt: TGTGCCAGCGGACAAAAGGACAATCAGCCCCAGCATTTT; cdr3_aa: CASGQKDNQPQHF; clone_size: .; j_call: TRBJ1-5; v_call: TRBV2; d_call: .
cdr3_nt: TGTGCCAGCAGCCAAGAAACACTAAGTGGGGCGGGGGCTGGAAACACCATATATTTT; cdr3_aa: CASSQETLSGAGAGNTIYF; clone_size: .; j_call: TRBJ1-3; v_call: TRBV3-1/TRBV3-2; d_call: .
cdr3_nt: TGTGCCAGCAGCGGACGCGGGTTTAGCTCCTACAATGAGCAGTTCTTC; cdr3_aa: CASSGRGFSSYNEQFF; clone_size: .; j_call: TRBJ2-1; v_call: TRBV7-6; d_call: .
cdr3_nt: TGTGCCAGCAAATGGGGCCAGGGCCCAGATACGCAGTATTTT; cdr3_aa: CASKWGQGPDTQYF; clone_size: .; j_call: TRBJ2-3; v_call: TRBV2; d_call: .
cdr3_nt: TGTGCCAGCGCTTTTCCCGCCGGGACTAGCGGGAGACCCTACGAGCAGTACTTC; cdr3_aa: CASAFPAGTSGRPYEQYF; clone_size: .; j_call: TRBJ2-7; v_call: TRBV28; d_call: TRBD2
cdr3_nt: TGTGCCTTCGACACTACGTTAGGAGGGGTGCGTGGCTACACCTTC; cdr3_aa: CAFDTTLGGVRGYTF; clone_size: once; j_call: TRBJ1-2; v_call: TRBV30; d_call: .
cdr3_nt: TGTGCCAGCAGCTCCGGGACAGGGATTAGAGAGTTCTCCTACAATGAGCAGTTCTTC; cdr3_aa: CASSSGTGIREFSYNEQFF; clone_size: .; j_call: TRBJ2-1; v_call: TRBV7-9; d_call: TRBD1